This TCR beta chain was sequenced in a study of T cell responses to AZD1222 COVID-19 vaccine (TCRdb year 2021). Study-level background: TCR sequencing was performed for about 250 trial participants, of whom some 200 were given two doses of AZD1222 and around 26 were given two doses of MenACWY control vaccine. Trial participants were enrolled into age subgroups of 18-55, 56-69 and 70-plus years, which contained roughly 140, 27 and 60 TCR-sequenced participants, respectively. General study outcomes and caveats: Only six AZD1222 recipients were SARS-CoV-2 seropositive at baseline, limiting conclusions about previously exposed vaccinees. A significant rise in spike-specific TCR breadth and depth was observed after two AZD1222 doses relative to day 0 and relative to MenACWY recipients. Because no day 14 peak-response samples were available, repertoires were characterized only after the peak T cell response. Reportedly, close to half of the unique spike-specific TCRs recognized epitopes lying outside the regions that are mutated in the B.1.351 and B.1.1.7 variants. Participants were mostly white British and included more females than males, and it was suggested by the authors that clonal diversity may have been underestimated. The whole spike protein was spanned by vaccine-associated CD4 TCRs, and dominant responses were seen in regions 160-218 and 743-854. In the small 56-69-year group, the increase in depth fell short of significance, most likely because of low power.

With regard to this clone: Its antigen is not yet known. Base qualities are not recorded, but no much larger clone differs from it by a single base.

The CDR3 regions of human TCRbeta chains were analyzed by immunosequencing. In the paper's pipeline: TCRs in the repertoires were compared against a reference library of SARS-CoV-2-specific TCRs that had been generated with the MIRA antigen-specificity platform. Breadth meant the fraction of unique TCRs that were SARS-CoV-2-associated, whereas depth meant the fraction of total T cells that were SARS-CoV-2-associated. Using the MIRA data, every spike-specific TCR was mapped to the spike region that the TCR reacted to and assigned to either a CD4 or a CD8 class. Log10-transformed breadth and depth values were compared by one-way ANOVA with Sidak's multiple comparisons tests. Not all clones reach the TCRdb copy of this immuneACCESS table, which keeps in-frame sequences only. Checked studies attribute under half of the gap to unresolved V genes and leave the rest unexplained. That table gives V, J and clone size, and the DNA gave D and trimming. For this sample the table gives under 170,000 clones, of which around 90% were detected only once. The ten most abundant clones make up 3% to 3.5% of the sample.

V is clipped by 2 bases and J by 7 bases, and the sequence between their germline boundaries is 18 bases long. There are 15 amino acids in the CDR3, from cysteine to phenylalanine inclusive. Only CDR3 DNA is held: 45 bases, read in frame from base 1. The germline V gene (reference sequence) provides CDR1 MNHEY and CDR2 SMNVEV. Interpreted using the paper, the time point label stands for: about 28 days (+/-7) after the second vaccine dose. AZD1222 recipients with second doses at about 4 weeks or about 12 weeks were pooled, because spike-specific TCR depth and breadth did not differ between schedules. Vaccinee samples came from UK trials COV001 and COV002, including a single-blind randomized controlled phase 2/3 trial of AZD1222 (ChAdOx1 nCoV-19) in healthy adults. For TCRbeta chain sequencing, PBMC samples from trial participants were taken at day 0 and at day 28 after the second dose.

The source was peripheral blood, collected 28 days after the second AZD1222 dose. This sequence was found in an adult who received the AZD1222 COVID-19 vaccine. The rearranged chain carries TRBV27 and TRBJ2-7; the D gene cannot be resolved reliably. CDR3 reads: CASSLNLGRENEQYF. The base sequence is TGTGCCAGCAGTTTAAATCTGGGCCGAGAGAATGAGCAGTACTTC.